This T cell receptor (beta chain) originates from a study of blood T cell repertoires in COVID-19. V dropped 3 bases and J dropped 3; count of bases not matched to a gene: 4. This CDR3 region has 15 residues. Germline V lookup: CDR1 SGDLS, CDR2 YYNGEE. Repertoires were generated with immunoSEQ multiplex PCR, while TCRdb's copy carries only in-frame clones and drops some. The top ten clones hold approximately 6.7% of a sample with more than 150,000 clones, 89% of them seen once. V and J are TRBV9 and TRBJ2-3, with 10 positions matching TRBD2. Sample: peripheral blood. The receptor's source is a man aged 40-50 years with acute or convalescent COVID-19. CDR3 in DNA: TGTGCCAGCAGCGCCTCGGGACTAGCGACAGATACGCAGTATTTT. This encodes CASSASGLATDTQYF.